These 27 T cell receptor beta chains came from one sample sequenced in a study of circulating CD8 cells and anti-PD-1 response in melanoma. Each library started from about 14 ng of total RNA using the QIAseq Immune Repertoire TCR panel. TCRdb independently ran MiXCR on the reads; one entry per CDR3 protein. The data hold about 440 distinct CDR3 sequences, with over 8% observed a single time. From live CD3+CD8+TCRalphabeta+ cells, four PD-1 and/or TIGIT subsets were sorted. This material consisted of CD8+ T cells from PBMCs, taken at baseline or after one month of anti-PD-1 therapy (not recorded which). Receptors originate from a human donor with melanoma.

This clonotype occurred a few times. This rearrangement joins TRBV4-1 to TRBJ2-3, with D uncertain. The CDR3 totals 15 residues. Germline loops: CDR1 MGHRA, CDR2 YSYEKL. The V and J ends lost 0 bases and 2 bases respectively, with 9 bases between them. The CDR3 region is CASSQEGPTTDTQYF. The CDR3 DNA follows: TGCGCCAGCAGCCAAGAAGGCCCAACCACAGATACGCAGTATTTT.

By sample share, this clonotype is medium-sized. The rearrangement joins TRBV20-1 to TRBJ2-3, with 8 bases fitting TRBD2. The V gene end was trimmed by 2 bases and the J gene end by 2 bases; junction bases not matched to a gene: 6. The CDR3 is made up of 15 amino acids. Germline V lookup: CDR1 DFQATT, CDR2 SNEGSKA (reference sequence). The CDR3 protein is CSARQTSGNTDTQYF. The CDR3 DNA reads TGCAGTGCTAGACAAACTAGCGGTAACACAGATACGCAGTATTTT.

Sample share makes this clonotype medium-sized. The chain links TRBV7-3 to TRBJ2-2; 9 bases align to TRBD2. The CDR3 consists of 15 residues. V gave up 6 bases and J gave up 4 bases; unmatched junction bases: 6. The germline CDR1 and CDR2 sequences are SGHTA and FQGTGA. CDR3 bases: TGTGCCAGCAGTTCCTTAGCGGGGGCCACCGGGGAGCTGTTTTTT. It yields the protein CASSSLAGATGELFF. Full variable domain (rest looked up from reference TRBV7-3 and TRBJ2-2): GAGVSQTPSNKVTEKGKYVELRCDPISGHTALYWYRQSLGQGPEFLIYFQGTGAADDSGLPNDRFFAVRPEGSVSTLKIQRTERGDSAVYLCASSSLAGATGELFFGEGSRLTVL.

This clonotype is categorized as large (0.1 to 1%). This chain links TRBV24-1 with TRBJ2-7; D possibly corresponds to TRBD1 (6 bases). Germline CDR1 is KGHDR and CDR2 is SFDVKD. V gave up 3 bases and J gave up 0 bases, with 11 bases separating them. This CDR3 has 15 amino acids. This CDR3 reads CATSDPGASSYEQYF. CDR3 in DNA: TGTGCCACCAGTGATCCAGGGGCTAGCTCCTACGAGCAGTACTTC.

Sample share makes this clonotype medium-sized (0.01 to 0.1%). This sequence joins TRBV6-2 or TRBV6-3 and TRBJ2-3, with 7 bases aligning to TRBD1. J was trimmed by 6 bases and V by 2 bases; bases with no gene match: 17. The CDR3 covers 18 residues. Germline CDR1 MNHEY, CDR2 SVGEGT. CDR3 nucleotides: TGTGCCAGCAGTTACCTCGTCTTCAGAGACAGGGATGGTGATACGCAGTATTTT. This gives the protein CASSYLVFRDRDGDTQYF.

This clonotype is labeled large (0.1 to 1%). The chain combines TRBV19 with TRBJ2-4, with TRBD1 matching 7 bases. Trimming cost V 7 bases and J 6 bases; bases outside gene matches: 6. The germline CDR1 and CDR2 sequences are LNHDA and SQIVND (reference sequence). This CDR3 has 13 residues. The CDR3 is CASIGDSRNIQYF. CDR3 DNA: TGTGCCAGTATAGGGGACAGCCGAAACATTCAGTACTTC.

V gene TRBV2 combines with J gene TRBJ2-7, with D possibly matching TRBD2 (6 bases). The V gene lost 5 bases and the J gene lost 3 bases, with 14 bases spanning the gap. This CDR3 region has 14 residues. Germline V gene lookup returns CDR1 SNHLY and CDR2 FYNNEI. CDR3 sequence reads: CASSTLEGFYEQYF. CDR3 bases: TGTGCCAGCAGTACGTTGGAGGGGTTCTACGAGCAGTACTTC.

There are a few counts of this clonotype. The chain has TRBV30 and TRBJ2-7, with 8 bases fitting TRBD1. Germline CDR1 and CDR2: GTSNPN and SVGIG (reference sequence). With V trimmed by 2 bases and J by 3 bases, 9 bases remained unmatched. The CDR3 spans 15 residues. The CDR3 region is CAWSPWGQEYYEQYF. As DNA, the CDR3 is TGTGCCTGGAGTCCGTGGGGACAGGAGTACTACGAGCAGTACTTC.

The J gene is TRBJ2-6, the V gene TRBV19; D might be TRBD1 (5 bases). Germline CDR1 is LNHDA and CDR2 is SQIVND (reference sequence). This CDR3 has 18 residues. V lost 3 bases and J 0 bases, leaving 15 bases between the germline ends. CDR3 region: CASSIAVDSYSGANVLTF. Written as DNA, the CDR3 is TGTGCCAGTAGTATTGCGGTTGACAGTTACTCTGGGGCCAACGTCCTGACTTTC.

This clonotype has just a few counts. This may be a read error: a much more frequent sequence differs by one nucleotide. This sequence joins TRBV6-6 and TRBJ2-2, with 7 bases that match TRBD1. V trimming: 4 bases; J trimming: 9 bases; junction bases outside the gene matches: 5. The CDR3 has 13 residues. Germline-derived CDR1 and CDR2 are MNHNY and SVGAGI (reference sequence). The CDR3 DNA is TGTGCCAGCAGTTTAACAGGGGCCAGGGAGCTGTTTTTT. It is translated as CASSLTGARELFF.

Relative to its sample, this clonotype is large. The chain links TRBV5-4 to TRBJ2-1; 9 bases are shared with TRBD1. The CDR3 has 16 residues. Losses at the gene ends were 0 bases for V and 2 bases for J; bases not matched to a gene: 3. Germline assignment: CDR1 SGHNT and CDR2 YYREEE (reference sequence). The chain's CDR3 is CASSLVGTGTYNEQFF. In nucleotides, the CDR3 is TGTGCCAGCAGCTTGGTTGGGACAGGGACCTACAATGAGCAGTTCTTC.

Worth noting for this clonotype: A much bigger clone sits one base away, suggesting this may be a read error. The chain combines TRBV24-1 with TRBJ2-1; D not certain. In germline, CDR1 is KGHDR, CDR2 SFDVKD. The CDR3 covers 13 residues. The CDR3, as DNA: TGTGCCACCAGTGATTTTTTGAGGAATGAGCAGCTCTTC. Its protein is CATSDFLRNEQLF.

This clonotype is categorized as large (0.1 to 1%). The chain combines TRBV27 with TRBJ2-7; 9 bases fit TRBD2. V lost 6 bases and J lost 4; bases outside the gene matches: 7. This CDR3 contains 14 residues. Germline V gene data show CDR1 as MNHEY and CDR2 as SMNVEV (reference sequence). The DNA for the CDR3 is TGTGCCAGCAGCTCCGGGACTAGCTTTTACGAGCAGTACTTC. It is translated as CASSSGTSFYEQYF.

This clonotype is classed as large. The chain uses TRBV28 and TRBJ2-7, with 9 positions matching TRBD1. The CDR3 runs 15 residues. Germline V lookup: CDR1 MDHEN, CDR2 SYDVKM. With V trimmed by 7 bases and J by 2 bases, 9 bases remained unmatched. The DNA for the CDR3 is TGTGCCAGCACCCCCGACAGGGGGGCTGCCTACGAGCAGTACTTC. It encodes CASTPDRGAAYEQYF.

This clonotype was picked up a small number of times. This chain uses TRBV7-2 with TRBJ2-7, with D possibly being TRBD2 (6 bases). The CDR3 has 12 amino acids. Trimming took 5 bases from V and 5 from J, leaving 10 bases between them. CDR1 and CDR2 (germline): SGHTA, FQGNSA. The CDR3 bases are TGTGCCAGCAGCGGACTAATCAACGAGCAGTACTTC. Its translation: CASSGLINEQYF. The full variable domain, completed using reference TRBV7-2 and TRBJ2-7, is GAGVSQSPSNKVTEKGKDVELRCDPISGHTALYWYRQSLGQGLEFLIYFQGNSAPDKSGLPSDRFSAERTGGSVSTLTIQRTQQEDSAVYLCASSGLINEQYFGPGTRLTVT.

In its sample, this clonotype is large. V is TRBV20-1 and J is TRBJ2-1; 13 nucleotides agree with TRBD2. J gave up 8 bases and V 5 bases, and 6 bases lay outside the gene matches. Germline CDR1 reads DFQATT; CDR2 reads SNEGSKA (reference sequence). The CDR3 sequence is 14 residues long. CDR3 DNA: TGCAGTGCTCCACTAGCGGGAGGGCCCGATGAGCAGTTCTTC. This sequence encodes CSAPLAGGPDEQFF.

This clonotype is large in the sample. The chain joins TRBV7-9 to TRBJ1-2; no definite D call. Between the trimmed V and J ends, which lost 5 bases and 4 bases, there was a span of 14 bases. The V gene's germline CDR1 is SEHNR and CDR2 FQNEAQ (reference sequence). The CDR3 is made up of 14 amino acids. Written as DNA, the CDR3 is TGTGCCAGCAGCATGGGAGTCCCCGGCTATGGCTACACCTTC. Protein: CASSMGVPGYGYTF.

Points on this clonotype: A read error may explain this, as a much larger clone is one base away. V is TRBV29-1 and J is TRBJ1-2, with D unclear. Germline CDR1 is SQVTM and CDR2 is ANQGSEA. CDR3 length: 12 amino acids. V was pared by 7 bases and J by 11 bases, with 20 bases between. The CDR3 nucleotides read TGCAGCGCCCCTACCGGGTCCCAAGGGTACACCTTC. Translation gives CSAPTGSQGYTF. The full variable domain, its missing parts supplied by reference TRBV29-1 and TRBJ1-2, is SAVISQKPSRDICQRGTSLTIQCQVDSQVTMMFWYRQQPGQSLTLIATANQGSEATYESGFVIDKFPISRPNLTFSTLTVSNMSPEDSSIYLCSAPTGSQGYTFGSGTRLTVV.

By sample fraction, this clonotype is large. The chain is built from TRBV7-3 and TRBJ2-7; D possibly corresponds to TRBD1 (6 bases). The CDR3 sequence is 15 residues long. Germline V gene sequence: CDR1 SGHTA, CDR2 FQGTGA. Trimming left V 5 bases short and J 0 bases short, with 14 bases between. In nucleotides, the CDR3 is TGTGCCAGCAGCCAAATGGACAGAAGCTCCTACGAGCAGTACTTC. Translated: CASSQMDRSSYEQYF.

With regard to this clonotype: Being one base from a much bigger clone, this may be a read error. The J gene is TRBJ2-7, the V gene TRBV7-3; D possibly uses TRBD1 or TRBD2 (6 bases each). Germline V gene sequence: CDR1 SGHTA, CDR2 FQGTGA. The CDR3 is 16 amino acids. The CDR3 nucleotides are TGTGCCAGCGGCTTATTAGGAGGGGGACCCTCCTCTGAGCAGTACTTC. Translated, it gives CASGLLGGGPSSEQYF.

By share of the sample, this clonotype is large (0.1 to 1%). The V and J genes are TRBV28 and TRBJ2-7; 7 positions agree with TRBD1. The CDR3 sequence is 12 residues long. Germline V gene data show CDR1 as MDHEN and CDR2 as SYDVKM. V dropped 7 bases and J dropped 7; count of bases not matched to a gene: 7. The CDR3 DNA sequence: TGTGCCAGCACTCCAGGGGGTAAGGAGCAGTACTTC. Translated: CASTPGGKEQYF.

This clonotype is medium-sized in the sample. This chain connects TRBV27 to TRBJ1-2; 7 bases agree with TRBD1. The ends lost 5 bases at V and 7 bases at J; junction bases unmatched: 10. The germline gives CDR1 MNHEY, CDR2 SMNVEV (reference sequence). This CDR3 has 14 residues. The chain's CDR3 is CASSHGTDIIGYTF. For the CDR3, the DNA is TGTGCCAGCAGTCATGGGACAGACATTATTGGCTACACCTTC.

This clonotype is large within its sample. This chain connects TRBV2 to TRBJ2-7; 14 nucleotides match TRBD2. Germline-derived CDR1 and CDR2 are SNHLY and FYNNEI. The CDR3 spans 18 residues. V was pared by 6 bases and J by 0 bases, with 10 bases of the junction left unmatched. The CDR3 region is CASRKGTSGRGGSYEQYF. The CDR3 nucleotides are TGTGCCAGCAGGAAAGGGACTAGCGGGAGAGGCGGCTCCTACGAGCAGTACTTC.

Notes on this clonotype: The germline gene is not matched at one end of the junction; a read error may be the cause. V is TRBV2 and J is TRBJ2-7, with 10 bases lining up with TRBD1. There are 14 residues in the CDR3. The germline V gene encodes CDR1 SNHLY and CDR2 FYNNEI. The CDR3 protein is CANSPGTGVDEQYF. In nucleotides, the CDR3 is TGCGCCAACAGTCCCGGGACAGGGGTAGACGAGCAGTACTTC.

This clonotype was picked up a small number of times. The rearrangement uses TRBV5-1 and TRBJ1-5; TRBD1 might be the D (5 bases). Germline-derived CDR1 and CDR2 are SGHRS and YFSETQ. V lost 0 bases and J lost 5, with 12 bases in between. The CDR3 is 15 residues long. CDR3 DNA sequence: TGCGCCAGCAGCTTGGCCGGGGGTATTCATCAGCCCCAGCATTTT. Its translation: CASSLAGGIHQPQHF.

This clonotype is termed medium-sized (0.01 to 0.1%). The chain carries TRBV28 and TRBJ2-1; 11 nucleotides agree with TRBD1. Germline values: CDR1 MDHEN, CDR2 SYDVKM. This CDR3 has 15 amino acids. J gave up 6 bases and V 4 bases, and 5 bases lay outside the gene matches. The CDR3 loop reads CASSWTGGMGNEQFF. The CDR3 nucleotides read TGTGCCAGCAGTTGGACAGGGGGCATGGGCAATGAGCAGTTCTTC.

In regard to this clonotype: Relative to the germline gene, one junction end is altered; a read error may explain this. The rearrangement links TRBV27 to TRBJ2-7; 10 bases line up with TRBD2. Looked up from germline, CDR1 is MNHEY and CDR2 is SMNVEV (reference sequence). CDR3 length: 15 residues. The CDR3 region has the DNA TGCGCCAACAGCATAGCGGGAGGAGGGGACTACGAGCAGTACTTC. Protein: CANSIAGGGDYEQYF.